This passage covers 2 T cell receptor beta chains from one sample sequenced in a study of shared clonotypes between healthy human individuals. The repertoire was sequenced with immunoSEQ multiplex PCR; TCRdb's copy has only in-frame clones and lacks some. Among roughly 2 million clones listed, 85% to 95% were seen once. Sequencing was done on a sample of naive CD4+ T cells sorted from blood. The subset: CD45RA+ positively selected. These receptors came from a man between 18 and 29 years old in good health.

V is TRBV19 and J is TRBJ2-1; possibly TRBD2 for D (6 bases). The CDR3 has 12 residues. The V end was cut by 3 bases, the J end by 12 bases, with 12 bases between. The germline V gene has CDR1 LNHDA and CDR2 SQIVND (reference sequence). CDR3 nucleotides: TGTGCCAGTAGTATTGGGATAGCGGTGCAGTTCTTC. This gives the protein CASSIGIAVQFF.

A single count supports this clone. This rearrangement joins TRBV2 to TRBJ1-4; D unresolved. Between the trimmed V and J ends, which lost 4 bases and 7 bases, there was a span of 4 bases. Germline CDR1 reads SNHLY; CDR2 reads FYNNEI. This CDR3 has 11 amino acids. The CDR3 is CASSGAEKLFF. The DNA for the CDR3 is TGTGCCAGCAGTGGTGCTGAAAAACTGTTTTTT.